The 27 T cell receptor beta chains presented below share a single source sample, sequenced in a study of T-cell reconstitution after alpha-beta-depleted transplantation in children. A TCRbeta library incorporating unique molecular identifiers was prepared. One entry per CDR3 protein results from TCRdb running MiXCR on the PCR reads. This sample has 300,000 to 350,000 distinct CDR3 sequences, with around 16% found just once. Source: PBMCs, mostly from graft donor cells, taken 360 days after TCRalphabeta/CD19-depleted stem cell transplant. The receptor source for this set is a male patient between 2 and 15 years old who had a stem cell transplant for acute lymphoblastic leukemia, so the T cells may come from the graft donor.

The chain is built from TRBV6-5 and TRBJ2-3; 7 bases agree with TRBD1. Per germline, CDR1 MNHEY and CDR2 SVGAGI. Trimming at V came to 7 bases and at J to 6 bases, leaving 1 base not matched to a gene. This CDR3 comprises 11 residues. The CDR3, as DNA: TGTGCCAGCACCAGGGGGGATACGCAGTATTTT. Translating gives CASTRGDTQYF.

The chain recombines TRBV5-1 with TRBJ2-7; D is unresolved. The germline V and J ends were trimmed by 0 bases and 3 bases, with 7 bases remaining between them. This CDR3 is built from 13 residues. Looked up from germline, CDR1 is SGHRS and CDR2 is YFSETQ. CDR3 sequence: CASSLVYGYEQYF. CDR3 bases: TGCGCCAGCAGCTTGGTTTACGGCTACGAGCAGTACTTC.

The sample holds many counts of this clonotype. The V and J genes are TRBV12-3 or TRBV12-4 and TRBJ2-3; TRBD1 might be the D (5 bases). Trimming shortened V by 1 base and J by 2 bases, and 7 bases separated the two germline ends. The CDR3 length is 14 residues. The CDR3 protein is CASSLDRFTDTQYF. The CDR3 nucleotides are TGTGCCAGCAGTTTAGACAGGTTCACAGATACGCAGTATTTT.

The DNA of the CDR3 is TGTGCCAGCAGCCCTGGACAGCCTCCAACTAATGAAAAACTGTTTTTT. It encodes CASSPGQPPTNEKLFF. This chain links TRBV28 with TRBJ1-4; D possibly corresponds to TRBD1 (6 bases). CDR3 length equals 16 residues. Germline loops: CDR1 MDHEN, CDR2 SYDVKM. Trimming removed 6 bases at V and 0 bases at J, with 14 bases between.

The chain carries TRBV11-1 and TRBJ2-7; the match to TRBD2 covers 8 bases. The ends lost 3 bases at V and 5 bases at J; junction bases unmatched: 21. CDR1 and CDR2 (germline): SGHAT, FQDESV (reference sequence). The CDR3 consists of 19 residues. DNA for the CDR3: TGTGCCAGCAGCTTCCGAACAGGGAGGGACGGTAGCGGGAAGAACGAGCAGTACTTC. Residues: CASSFRTGRDGSGKNEQYF.

This chain connects TRBV14 to TRBJ2-2; D is perhaps TRBD2 (6 bases). CDR3 size: 17 residues. Trimming removed 3 bases from V and 0 bases from J, with 14 bases in between. Germline V lookup: CDR1 SGHDN, CDR2 FVKESK. The CDR3 sequence is CASSHILALANTGELFF. The CDR3 DNA is TGTGCCAGCAGCCACATCCTAGCGTTAGCGAACACCGGGGAGCTGTTTTTT.

This clonotype was seen many times. The V and J genes are TRBV6-1 and TRBJ2-7, with D unclear. Germline values: CDR1 MNHNS, CDR2 SASEGT. The CDR3 totals 13 residues. Between the trimmed V and J ends, which lost 8 bases and 3 bases, there was a span of 14 bases. CDR3 sequence reads: CASGLEFHYEQYF. The CDR3 region has the DNA TGTGCCAGCGGTCTGGAATTCCACTACGAGCAGTACTTC.

This clonotype came up a few times. The chain couples TRBV4-2 to TRBJ2-7; 7 bases are shared with TRBD2. Germline V lookup: CDR1 LGHNA, CDR2 YNFKEQ. This CDR3 has 15 amino acids. The V and J ends lost 0 bases and 4 bases, in that order; junction bases with no gene match: 6. CDR3 residues: CASSQDAAGDYEQYF. The CDR3 bases are TGTGCCAGCAGCCAAGATGCGGCGGGAGATTACGAGCAGTACTTC.

The chain links TRBV20-1 to TRBJ2-7; 12 nucleotides line up with TRBD2. Per germline, CDR1 DFQATT and CDR2 SNEGSKA (reference sequence). This CDR3 has 16 residues. The trim removed 2 bases at V and 1 base at J, leaving 6 bases unmatched. CDR3 nucleotides: TGCAGTGCTAGACTAGCGGGAGGGCCGGGTTCCTACGAGCAGTACTTC. Translating gives CSARLAGGPGSYEQYF.

This clonotype was detected only a few times. V and J are TRBV29-1 and TRBJ1-1, with D maybe TRBD1 (5 bases). The germline V gene has CDR1 SQVTM and CDR2 ANQGSEA. The CDR3 spans 13 residues. Deletions cut 7 bases from V and 4 bases from J, with 16 bases between. CDR3 region: CSAWGGVGTEAFF. The CDR3, as DNA: TGCAGCGCCTGGGGGGGTGTGGGCACTGAAGCTTTCTTT.

The CDR3 region is CASSLRVAPNTGELFF. CDR3 coding DNA: TGTGCCAGCAGCTTAAGGGTTGCCCCTAACACCGGGGAGCTGTTTTTT. V usage is TRBV7-8 and J usage is TRBJ2-2; D is unresolved. V was clipped by 2 bases and J by 2 bases, with 12 bases between them. Looked up from germline, CDR1 is SGHVS and CDR2 is FQNEAQ. The CDR3 sequence is 16 residues long.

The chain combines TRBV28 with TRBJ2-7; tentative D call: TRBD1 (5 bases). Germline lookup yields CDR1 MDHEN and CDR2 SYDVKM. The V gene lost 2 bases and the J gene lost 2 bases, with 13 bases spanning the gap. CDR3 length: 15 residues. CDR3: CASSLGPDSPYEQYF. CDR3 bases: TGTGCCAGCAGTTTAGGCCCCGACAGCCCCTACGAGCAGTACTTC.

This clonotype was recorded at least ten times. The chain uses TRBV4-1 and TRBJ2-3; D gene ambiguous. There are 12 residues in the CDR3. Germline CDR1 and CDR2: MGHRA and YSYEKL. The ends were cut back, 2 bases at V and 2 bases at J, with 2 bases in the middle. The CDR3 sequence is CASSQLTDTQYF. CDR3 DNA sequence: TGCGCCAGCAGCCAACTCACAGATACGCAGTATTTT.

This clonotype was counted between two and nine times. The rearrangement uses TRBV5-8 and TRBJ2-5; D may be TRBD2 (5 bases). The CDR3 covers 16 residues. Trimming shortened V by 0 bases and J by 5 bases, and 17 bases separated the two germline ends. CDR1 and CDR2 from the germline V gene are SGHTS and YDEGEE. CDR3 nucleotide sequence: TGTGCCAGCAGCTTGGGCCCGGGATCTGCCTTTGAGACCCAGTACTTC. Protein sequence: CASSLGPGSAFETQYF.

The table lists this clonotype with a count of one. V gene TRBV24-1 combines with J gene TRBJ2-7; 9 bases line up with TRBD1. This CDR3 is built from 14 residues. With V trimmed by 8 bases and J by 2 bases, 6 bases remained unmatched. The germline gives CDR1 KGHDR, CDR2 SFDVKD. The CDR3 sequence is CATMKTGGTYEQYF. The CDR3 region has the DNA TGTGCCACCATGAAGACAGGGGGAACCTACGAGCAGTACTTC.

This clonotype was picked up a small number of times. This chain joins TRBV5-1 and TRBJ1-2; perhaps TRBD1 as D (5 bases). The CDR3 extends over 15 amino acids. Trimming took off 3 bases at V and 0 bases at J, with 12 bases between the two ends. Germline-derived CDR1 and CDR2 are SGHRS and YFSETQ. The CDR3: CASSSNQGSNYGYTF. In DNA form, the CDR3 reads TGCGCCAGCAGCTCTAATCAGGGTTCTAACTATGGCTACACCTTC. The full variable domain, completed using reference TRBV5-1 and TRBJ1-2, is KAGVTQTPRYLIKTRGQQVTLSCSPISGHRSVSWYQQTPGQGLQFLFEYFSETQRNKGNFPGRFSGRQFSNSRSEMNVSTLELGDSALYLCASSSNQGSNYGYTFGSGTRLTVV.

This chain uses TRBV7-3 with TRBJ2-3; D remains ambiguous. The CDR3 covers 15 residues. Trimming stripped 2 bases from V and 3 bases from J, with 12 bases between. CDR1 is SGHTA and CDR2 is FQGTGA in the germline V gene. The CDR3 DNA reads as TGTGCCAGCAGCTTAGGCGCCCGACCAACAGATACGCAGTATTTT. Translation gives CASSLGARPTDTQYF.

The rearrangement links TRBV13 to TRBJ1-4; 9 positions match TRBD1. The CDR3 runs 14 residues. Germline V gene data show CDR1 as PRHDT and CDR2 as FYEKMQ (reference sequence). The trim removed 5 bases at V and 8 bases at J, leaving 6 bases unmatched. The DNA for the CDR3 is TGTGCCAGCAGCCGGACAGGGGTGGCGGAAAAACTGTTTTTT. It specifies CASSRTGVAEKLFF.

This chain connects TRBV7-9 to TRBJ2-3, with TRBD2 matching over 10 bases. V shed 11 bases, J shed 2 bases, and the junction held 10 bases outside the gene matches. This CDR3 is built from 15 residues. The V gene's germline CDR1 is SEHNR and CDR2 FQNEAQ (reference sequence). The CDR3 here is CAPGASGSLTDTQYF. CDR3 in DNA: TGTGCCCCCGGGGCTAGCGGGAGCCTCACAGATACGCAGTATTTT.

This clonotype was recorded many times. This rearrangement joins TRBV12-3 or TRBV12-4 to TRBJ2-2; D is perhaps TRBD1 or TRBD2 (6 bases each). V lost 7 bases and J 3 bases, leaving 21 bases between the germline ends. This CDR3 contains 17 residues. CDR3 DNA: TGTGCCAGCACAGGTGGGGGGCAGGGTATACACACCGGGGAGCTGTTTTTT. Encoded protein: CASTGGGQGIHTGELFF.

This clonotype was seen more than once but under ten times. This chain connects TRBV4-3 to TRBJ2-4, with 13 bases aligning to TRBD2. The junction had 16 bases not matched to a gene; V was cut back by 0 bases and J by 8 bases. This CDR3 comprises 20 residues. Germline V gene data show CDR1 as LGHNA and CDR2 as YSLEER. This CDR3 reads CASSQDRGGLAGWKEDIQYF. The DNA for the CDR3 is TGCGCCAGCAGCCAAGATAGGGGGGGACTAGCGGGATGGAAGGAGGACATTCAGTACTTC.

This chain uses TRBV7-2 with TRBJ1-2; 8 bases match TRBD1. J was trimmed by 5 bases and V by 5 bases; bases with no gene match: 7. Germline-derived CDR1 and CDR2 are SGHTA and FQGNSA. The CDR3 has 14 amino acids. The CDR3 DNA follows: TGTGCCAGCAGCCCTCAGACAGGGGATTATGGCTACACCTTC. Residues: CASSPQTGDYGYTF.

This clonotype was counted only a few times. V is TRBV3-1 and J is TRBJ2-1, with 8 bases fitting TRBD2. The ends lost 6 bases at V and 0 bases at J; junction bases unmatched: 13. There are 18 residues in the CDR3. Germline V lookup: CDR1 LGHDT, CDR2 YNNKEL (reference sequence). The CDR3 sequence: CASRRLARRFSSYNEQFF. CDR3 nucleotides: TGTGCCAGCAGGCGACTAGCGAGACGCTTCAGCTCCTACAATGAGCAGTTCTTC.

The J gene is TRBJ2-7, the V gene TRBV6-2 or TRBV6-3; the match to TRBD2 covers 14 bases. V was pared by 0 bases and J by 2 bases, with 21 bases of the junction left unmatched. The CDR3 is made up of 23 amino acids. CDR1 is MNHEY, CDR2 SVGEGT, per germline. The CDR3 bases are TGTGCCAGCAGTTACTCATTTCCGCCTCCGGGACTAGCGGGAGAAGCAATCCCCTACGAGCAGTACTTC. This gives the protein CASSYSFPPPGLAGEAIPYEQYF.

The J gene is TRBJ2-7, the V gene TRBV28; weak D call: TRBD2 (5 bases). V was cut by 2 bases and J by 4 bases, with 18 bases left in between. Germline V CDR1 and CDR2: MDHEN, SYDVKM. The CDR3 length is 16 residues. The CDR3 protein is CASSLIGGARPYEQYF. The CDR3 DNA sequence: TGTGCCAGCAGTTTAATTGGAGGAGCTCGGCCTTACGAGCAGTACTTC.

The chain joins TRBV7-3 to TRBJ2-5; 7 positions match TRBD2. Germline V gene sequence: CDR1 SGHTA, CDR2 FQGTGA. V gave up 8 bases and J gave up 5 bases; unmatched junction bases: 8. The CDR3 spans 13 residues. In nucleotides, the CDR3 is TGTGCCAGCGCCCCAGCGGGAAGCGAGACCCAGTACTTC. It specifies CASAPAGSETQYF. Full variable domain (rest looked up from reference TRBV7-3 and TRBJ2-5): GAGVSQTPSNKVTEKGKYVELRCDPISGHTALYWYRQSLGQGPEFLIYFQGTGAADDSGLPNDRFFAVRPEGSVSTLKIQRTERGDSAVYLCASAPAGSETQYFGPGTRLLVL.

This clonotype was counted only a few times. The chain carries TRBV20-1 and TRBJ2-5; 7 nucleotides agree with TRBD1. There are 13 residues in the CDR3. Losses at the gene ends were 5 bases for V and 2 bases for J; bases not matched to a gene: 5. Germline V gives CDR1 DFQATT, CDR2 SNEGSKA (reference sequence). This CDR3 is CSAYRGRQETQYF. The CDR3 coding sequence is TGCAGTGCTTACAGGGGTAGGCAAGAGACCCAGTACTTC.